One sample yielded the 9 T cell receptor beta chains listed below, sequenced in a study of identical twins. TCRdb re-called the 5' RACE reads through MiXCR, storing one row per CDR3 protein. The repertoire includes about 240,000 distinct CDR3 sequences, roughly a tenth of them detected once, and 9% to 10% sits in the top ten. The sequencing sample was made of memory T cells sorted from blood. The receptors stem from a man over 45 in good health.

This chain joins TRBV2 and TRBJ2-1; the match to TRBD2 covers 7 bases. V dropped 3 bases and J dropped 6; count of bases not matched to a gene: 5. This CDR3 has 14 amino acids. Germline CDR1 is SNHLY and CDR2 is FYNNEI. CDR3 bases: TGTGCCAGCAGTGATTGGGGGGGGGTCAATGAGCAGTTCTTC. This gives the protein CASSDWGGVNEQFF.

The chain joins TRBV9 to TRBJ1-1; no firm D call. Germline V gene data show CDR1 as SGDLS and CDR2 as YYNGEE. V was cut by 0 bases and J by 3 bases, with 9 bases left in between. The CDR3 length is 14 residues. The CDR3 spells CASSVVAGDTEAFF. The CDR3 DNA follows: TGTGCCAGCAGCGTAGTTGCGGGAGACACTGAAGCTTTCTTT.

The chain joins TRBV20-1 to TRBJ2-7; 7 bases agree with TRBD2. The V and J ends lost 6 bases and 2 bases, in that order; junction bases with no gene match: 16. The CDR3 extends over 16 amino acids. Germline V gene data show CDR1 as DFQATT and CDR2 as SNEGSKA (reference sequence). DNA for the CDR3: TGCAGTGCCCTTCACAATGGGGGGGGGTCACCCTACGAGCAGTACTTC. Encoded protein: CSALHNGGGSPYEQYF.

This clonotype was found many times. The chain has TRBV11-2 and TRBJ2-2; no definite D call. Trimming stripped 1 base from V and 1 base from J, with 13 bases between. The CDR3 runs 17 residues. Germline loops: CDR1 SGHAT, CDR2 FQNNGV. CDR3 nucleotides: TGTGCCAGCAGCTTAGGGGTACGCGTCCTGAACACCGGGGAGCTGTTTTTT. Encoded protein: CASSLGVRVLNTGELFF.

This clonotype was seen ten or more times. The J gene is TRBJ2-7, the V gene TRBV2; D is uncertain. Germline loops: CDR1 SNHLY, CDR2 FYNNEI. The CDR3 totals 13 residues. The V and J ends lost 3 bases and 0 bases respectively, with 6 bases between them. CDR3 amino acids: CASSEVSSYEQYF. Here the CDR3 DNA reads TGTGCCAGCAGTGAGGTGTCCTCCTACGAGCAGTACTTC. The variable domain in full, completed from reference TRBV2 and TRBJ2-7, reads EPEVTQTPSHQVTQMGQEVILRCVPISNHLYFYWYRQILGQKVEFLVSFYNNEISEKSEIFDDQFSVERPDGSNFTLKIRSTKLEDSAMYFCASSEVSSYEQYFGPGTRLTVT.

The CDR3 sequence: CASSPGTDHPYGYTF. The CDR3 bases are TGTGCCAGCAGCCCCGGGACAGATCACCCTTATGGCTACACCTTC. The chain joins TRBV7-9 to TRBJ1-2; 7 nucleotides agree with TRBD1. Trimming cost V 5 bases and J 5 bases; bases outside gene matches: 11. Germline loops: CDR1 SEHNR, CDR2 FQNEAQ (reference sequence). The CDR3 has 15 amino acids.

The J gene is TRBJ2-1, the V gene TRBV5-6; 11 positions match TRBD1. The CDR3 extends over 14 amino acids. Germline CDR1 is SGHDT and CDR2 is YYEEEE. J lost 8 bases, V lost 2 bases, and 3 bases had no gene match. CDR3 nucleotides: TGTGCCAGCAGCTTCGGACAGGGGGCCGATGAGCAGTTCTTC. This sequence encodes CASSFGQGADEQFF.

This clonotype was observed a few times. The rearrangement joins TRBV20-1 to TRBJ1-1; D remains unclear. Looked up from germline, CDR1 is DFQATT and CDR2 is SNEGSKA (reference sequence). The CDR3 covers 13 residues. Between the trimmed V and J ends, which lost 2 bases and 0 bases, there was a span of 7 bases. The CDR3 DNA sequence: TGCAGTGCTAGATCCAGGTTGAACACTGAAGCTTTCTTT. Encoded protein: CSARSRLNTEAFF.

The chain uses TRBV7-2 and TRBJ2-7; D may be TRBD1 (5 bases). The CDR3 spans 15 residues. V dropped 1 base and J dropped 0 bases, with 10 bases sitting between them. Germline V lookup: CDR1 SGHTA, CDR2 FQGNSA. Written as DNA, the CDR3 is TGTGCCAGCAGCTTAGGTCTTCAGGGCTCCTACGAGCAGTACTTC. This sequence encodes CASSLGLQGSYEQYF.